Following are 6 T cell receptor beta chains from one sample sequenced in a study of technical replicates of blood from a handful of donors. Data came from immunoSEQ multiplex PCR; TCRdb stores just in-frame clones and leaves some out. The data hold approximately 70,000 clones, with around 91% observed a single time. Sequencing used T cells isolated from PBMCs. The receptors originated from a human donor in good health. Some clones in this sample may be carry-over from other donors' samples.

The chain recombines TRBV5-1 with TRBJ2-7; 9 bases are a match to TRBD1. The V gene end was trimmed by 4 bases and the J gene end by 2 bases; junction bases not matched to a gene: 1. Germline CDR1 and CDR2: SGHRS and YFSETQ. This CDR3 has 13 residues. The CDR3 protein is CASSGTGPYEQYF. CDR3 nucleotide sequence: TGCGCCAGCAGCGGGACAGGGCCCTACGAGCAGTACTTC.

This chain uses TRBV28 with TRBJ2-1, with D possibly being TRBD1 (6 bases). V gave up 1 base and J gave up 0 bases, with 10 bases separating them. The CDR3 contains 16 residues. Germline loops: CDR1 MDHEN, CDR2 SYDVKM. As DNA, the CDR3 is TGTGCCAGCAGTTTATCACAGGGATACTCCTACAATGAGCAGTTCTTC. Its translation is CASSLSQGYSYNEQFF.

The chain recombines TRBV25-1 with TRBJ1-2, with D uncertain. CDR1 is MGHDK, CDR2 SYGVNS, per germline. CDR3 length: 11 residues. V lost 7 bases, J lost 3 bases, and 6 bases lay in between. CDR3 nucleotide sequence: TGTGCCAGCACAGGATACTATGGCTACACCTTC. Its protein is CASTGYYGYTF.

The rearrangement joins TRBV4-1 to TRBJ2-5; the match to TRBD2 covers 8 bases. The CDR3 has 17 residues. From germline, CDR1 is MGHRA and CDR2 YSYEKL. The V gene end was trimmed by 0 bases and the J gene end by 3 bases; junction bases not matched to a gene: 9. The CDR3 region has the DNA TGCGCCAGCAGCCAAGAGAGAGGGCTAGCGGGCGAAGAGACCCAGTACTTC. Translation gives CASSQERGLAGEETQYF.

The J gene is TRBJ2-2, the V gene TRBV5-5, with TRBD1 matching 9 bases. J gave up 1 base and V 4 bases, and 11 bases lay outside the gene matches. Germline loops: CDR1 SGHKS, CDR2 YYEKEE (reference sequence). The CDR3 is 18 residues long. The CDR3 bases are TGTGCCAGCAGCCTAGGATTAGGACAGGGGCTGAACACCGGGGAGCTGTTTTTT. Translated, it gives CASSLGLGQGLNTGELFF.

The rearrangement links TRBV6-5 to TRBJ2-3, with D maybe TRBD1 (5 bases). CDR1 is MNHEY, CDR2 SVGAGI, per germline. The CDR3 length is 15 residues. V shed 5 bases and J shed 1 base, with 13 bases lying between them. CDR3 coding DNA: TGTGCCAGCAGTACCGGTGGGGCGGGCACAGATACGCAGTATTTT. Translating gives CASSTGGAGTDTQYF.